The entry that follows covers one T cell receptor (beta chain) sequence. These data belong to a study of blood T cell repertoires in COVID-19. Study at large: Donors in the United States, Italy and Spain gave samples during acute or convalescent COVID-19. Sources were T cells, B-cell-depleted T cells, or PBMCs; the material itself was cDNA or gDNA.

As originally analysed: Estimation of nucleated cell counts was performed using reference gene primer amplification. This table comes from immunoSEQ multiplex PCR, and its TCRdb copy is limited to in-frame clones, with some not included. V, J and clone size derive from that table, while D and trimming were established from the DNA sequence. This sample carries over 250,000 clones, around 87% of them seen once, and the ten largest clones take less than 1.6%. The material sequenced was peripheral blood. The receptor comes from a woman between 40 and 50 years old who had recovered from COVID-19.

For the CDR3, the DNA is TGTGCCTGGAGTATTAGCGGTAGGGCCTTTCCGTACTTC. It is translated as CAWSISGRAFPYF. The V and J genes are TRBV30 and TRBJ2-5; TRBD2 might be the D (6 bases). The V end lost 2 bases, the J end lost 13 bases, and 20 bases lay between the germline ends. The CDR3 extends over 13 amino acids. CDR1 is GTSNPN and CDR2 is SVGIG in the germline V gene (reference sequence).